A selection of T cell receptor beta chains follows, all from one sample in a study of blood T cell repertoires in COVID-19. The method was immunoSEQ multiplex PCR; TCRdb's version includes in-frame clones alone and lacks a portion of them. The table lists about 440,000 clones, 70% to 90% of them singletons, with almost 2% in the top ten. Sequencing was carried out using PBMCs or T cells enriched from blood (not recorded which). All receptors come from a woman aged 18-29 years with acute COVID-19. The CDR3 runs from the conserved cysteine through the conserved F or W. D genes are given only for firm matches. Some rows have no size entry. The others give once, few or many, or a class for an expanded clone.

d_call j_call v_call clone_size cdr3_nt cdr3_aa
TRBD1 TRBJ1-4 TRBV6-5 . TGTGCCAGCAGTTACTCGCCGGGACAGGGAAATGAAAAACTGTTTTTT CASSYSPGQGNEKLFF
. TRBJ1-2 TRBV7-8 few TGTGCCAGCAGCCCTGACACCTATGGCTACACCTTC CASSPDTYGYTF
. TRBJ2-2 TRBV28 . TGTGCCAGCAGTTCCCCGACTGGCTCGAACACCGGGGAGCTGTTTTTT CASSSPTGSNTGELFF
TRBD2 TRBJ2-5 TRBV19 . TGTGCCAGTAGCCCAAGGGGGACTGATAAGTGGTTCGGGACTAGCGGGGAAGAGACCCAGTACTTC CASSPRGTDKWFGTSGEETQYF
. TRBJ1-2 TRBV15 . TGTGCCACCAGCAGAGCCCACAACGATGGCTACACCTTC CATSRAHNDGYTF
. TRBJ2-7 TRBV6-5 . TGTGCCAGCAGTTATCGGGGGGCGGGAGAGCAGTACTTC CASSYRGAGEQYF
. TRBJ1-1 TRBV6-1 . TGTGCCAGCAGTGAACTTCCGGGGAACACTGAAGCTTTCTTT CASSELPGNTEAFF
TRBD1 TRBJ2-7 TRBV28 . TGTGCCAGCATCCACGGGACAGCTACCTACGAGCAGTACTTC CASIHGTATYEQYF
. TRBJ1-2 TRBV6-6 once TGTGCCAGCAGTTACTCGGAGGGGCCACGATATGGCTACACCTTC CASSYSEGPRYGYTF
. TRBJ2-3 TRBV18 . TGTGCCAGCTCACCACGGGGCGCGGCGGGGTTCCGCACAGATACGCAGTATTTT CASSPRGAAGFRTDTQYF
. TRBJ1-5 TRBV25-1 . TGTGCCAGCAGTGAAGGGTCCGGGGATCAGCCCCAGCATTTT CASSEGSGDQPQHF
TRBD1 TRBJ2-5 TRBV5-1 few TGCGCCAGCAGCCTACAGGGGGCGGGCGGTGAGACCCAGTACTTC CASSLQGAGGETQYF
TRBD1 TRBJ2-1 TRBV27 . TGTGCCAGCAGTCTCGACAGGGACGCCTACAATGAGCAGTTCTTC CASSLDRDAYNEQFF
. TRBJ1-1 TRBV19 . TGTGCCAGTAGTCGCTTCAGACAGAACACTGAAGCTTTCTTT CASSRFRQNTEAFF
TRBD2 TRBJ2-5 TRBV10-1 . TGCGCCAGCAGTGAGGGACTAGCGGGGAAGGAGACCCAGTACTTC CASSEGLAGKETQYF
. TRBJ1-3 TRBV18 . TGTGCCAGCTCACCACCAGGGGCGACTGGAAACACCATATATTTT CASSPPGATGNTIYF
. TRBJ1-2 TRBV14 . TGTGCCAGCAGCGCGTACCAGGCTAACTATGGCTACACCTTC CASSAYQANYGYTF
. TRBJ1-6 TRBV5-1 . TGCGCCAGCAGCGATTACAAGAATTCACCCCTCCACTTT CASSDYKNSPLHF
. TRBJ1-5 TRBV27 . TGTGCCAGCAGACATAGCAATCAGCCCCAGCATTTT CASRHSNQPQHF
TRBD1 TRBJ2-5 TRBV19 . TGTGCCAGTAGGGACAGGGGGCCTTCGGCAGGGACCCAGTACTTC CASRDRGPSAGTQYF
TRBD1 TRBJ1-1 TRBV4-3 . TGCGCCAGCAGCCAAGCGGGACAGGGAATATACACTGAAGCTTTCTTT CASSQAGQGIYTEAFF
. TRBJ2-1 TRBV19 . TGTGCCAGTAGTCGAGACACCTACAATGAGCAGTTCTTC CASSRDTYNEQFF
TRBD2 TRBJ2-2 TRBV5-6 . TGTGCCAGCACCTGGGCCGGGGGGTCCACCGGGGAGCTGTTTTTT CASTWAGGSTGELFF
TRBD1 TRBJ1-2 TRBV7-8 few TGTGCCAGCAGCTCCAACCCCGGGACAGGTGTGTTTGGCTACACCTTC CASSSNPGTGVFGYTF
. TRBJ2-5 TRBV18 . TGTGCCAGCTCACCAAGTGCAGGCCCGGAGACCCAGTACTTC CASSPSAGPETQYF
. TRBJ2-1 TRBV7-2 . TGTGCCAGCAGCTTAAGGGGCTCCTACAATGAGCAGTTCTTC CASSLRGSYNEQFF
. TRBJ1-2 TRBV30 once TGTGCCTGGAGTGTACTCAGGGGTAAGCCAACTAACTATGGCTACACCTTC CAWSVLRGKPTNYGYTF
. TRBJ1-2 TRBV12-3/TRBV12-4 . TGTGCCAGCAGTTTCGATACCCCGATGCGCTTCGACTTC CASSFDTPMRFDF
TRBD1 TRBJ1-5 TRBV30 . TGTGCCTGGACTCAACCGGGACAGGGACCTAAGCCCCAGCATTTT CAWTQPGQGPKPQHF
TRBD2 TRBJ2-7 TRBV6-1 . TGTGCCAGCAGTGAACCCTCTAGCGGGAGGGCGGGATACGAGCAGTACTTC CASSEPSSGRAGYEQYF
TRBD1 TRBJ2-3 TRBV6-5 few TGTGCCAGCGGAACAGGGGGGATTTTGACAGATACGCAGTATTTT CASGTGGILTDTQYF
TRBD2 TRBJ2-3 TRBV3-1/TRBV3-2 . TGTGCCAGCAGCCAAGAAGGCCCCGGTAGGGCTAGCGGGAGTAGATCCCCAGATACGCAGTATTTT CASSQEGPGRASGSRSPDTQYF
. TRBJ2-4 TRBV12-3/TRBV12-4 . TGTGCCAGCAGTTTTCTAGCCAAAAACATTCAGTACTTC CASSFLAKNIQYF
. TRBJ1-2 TRBV6-5 . TGTGCCAGCAGCCCCTCCCGGTTCAACTATGGCTACACCTTC CASSPSRFNYGYTF
. TRBJ1-3 TRBV5-1 once TGCGCCAGCAGCGCCACCATAGACTCTGGAAACACCATATATTTT CASSATIDSGNTIYF
TRBD2 TRBJ2-7 TRBV5-8 few TGTGCCAGCACCAGCGGACTAGCGTCTCCCTACGAGCAGTACTTC CASTSGLASPYEQYF
TRBD1 TRBJ1-2 TRBV6-6 . TGTGCCAGCAGTTACCCCCGGGACAGGGCGCTTTATGGCTACACCTTC CASSYPRDRALYGYTF